These 30 T cell receptor beta chains originate from one sample sequenced in a study of cytomegalovirus exposure and HLA in healthy donors. Use of 60 Vbeta and 13 Jbeta primers characterized the PCR. Assay used: immunoSEQ multiplex PCR; TCRdb lists only in-frame clones, some missing. The data hold 150,000 or so clones, with 77% observed a single time. The sample comprised PBMCs. All receptors derive from a male donor in good health and CMV-seropositive.

The chain recombines TRBV5-4 with TRBJ1-5; 8 bases are shared with TRBD1. Losses at the gene ends were 2 bases for V and 5 bases for J; bases not matched to a gene: 6. This CDR3 region has 15 residues. CDR1 SGHNT and CDR2 YYREEE come from the germline V gene (reference sequence). The chain's CDR3 is CASSFPDRADQPQHF. CDR3 sequence (DNA): TGTGCCAGCAGCTTCCCGGACAGGGCGGATCAGCCCCAGCATTTT. The full variable domain, in which reference TRBV5-4 and TRBJ1-5 provide the parts outside the CDR3, is ETGVTQSPTHLIKTRGQQVTLRCSSQSGHNTVSWYQQALGQGPQFIFQYYREEENGRGNFPPRFSGLQFPNYSSELNVNALELDDSALYLCASSFPDRADQPQHFGDGTRLSIL.

This chain uses TRBV6-5 with TRBJ1-4; D is unresolved. The germline CDR1 and CDR2 sequences are MNHEY and SVGAGI. There are 14 residues in the CDR3. With 5 bases removed from V and 8 bases from J, the gap between germline ends came to 15 bases. The CDR3 DNA reads as TGTGCCAGCAGTGACCACTTAGTGGGCGAAAAACTGTTTTTT. Its translation is CASSDHLVGEKLFF.

A few counts support this clone. The J gene is TRBJ1-2, the V gene TRBV4-1; TRBD1 is a possible D gene (5 bases). The CDR3 covers 15 residues. Germline values: CDR1 MGHRA, CDR2 YSYEKL. Trimming cost V 4 bases and J 4 bases, with 16 bases left between them. CDR3 nucleotide sequence: TGCGCCAGCAGCCCTTGGGTAGGGGTAATCTATGGCTACACCTTC. Its translation: CASSPWVGVIYGYTF.

The J gene is TRBJ2-7, the V gene TRBV6-5, with TRBD2 matching over 7 bases. The V and J ends lost 8 bases and 3 bases, in that order; junction bases with no gene match: 10. In germline, CDR1 is MNHEY, CDR2 SVGAGI. This CDR3 has 14 residues. Here the CDR3 reads CASGSGGSSYEQYF. The CDR3 nucleotides read TGTGCCAGCGGTTCGGGCGGGAGTAGCTACGAGCAGTACTTC.

The chain employs TRBV5-1 and TRBJ2-2; 12 nucleotides agree with TRBD2. The CDR3 is 16 residues long. The germline gives CDR1 SGHRS, CDR2 YFSETQ. V was pared by 4 bases and J by 8 bases, with 9 bases of the junction left unmatched. CDR3 in DNA: TGCGCCAGCAGCCCGCTAGCGGGGGGGCTTGGAGGGGAGCTGTTTTTT. As protein: CASSPLAGGLGGELFF. Combining the CDR3 with reference TRBV5-1 and TRBJ2-2 gives the whole variable domain KAGVTQTPRYLIKTRGQQVTLSCSPISGHRSVSWYQQTPGQGLQFLFEYFSETQRNKGNFPGRFSGRQFSNSRSEMNVSTLELGDSALYLCASSPLAGGLGGELFFGEGSRLTVL.

J is TRBJ2-3 and V is TRBV28, with TRBD2 matching over 10 bases. Germline CDR1 reads MDHEN; CDR2 reads SYDVKM. V gave up 8 bases and J gave up 4 bases; unmatched junction bases: 9. The CDR3 spans 15 residues. CDR3 protein: CASSKRGGQSDTQYF. The CDR3, as DNA: TGTGCCAGCTCTAAGCGGGGGGGCCAATCAGATACGCAGTATTTT.

The count of this clone is one. This rearrangement joins TRBV7-2 to TRBJ1-6; 9 nucleotides match TRBD1. With 3 bases clipped from V and 7 bases from J, the junction kept 7 bases outside the gene matches. The CDR3 length is 16 residues. CDR1 is SGHTA and CDR2 is FQGNSA in the germline V gene. The CDR3 DNA reads as TGTGCCAGCAGCTTCCTCCCGACAGGGGGGAATTCACCCCTCCACTTT. Residues: CASSFLPTGGNSPLHF.

This chain connects TRBV28 to TRBJ2-2; D gene ambiguous. Between the trimmed V and J ends, which lost 4 bases and 6 bases, there was a span of 9 bases. CDR1 and CDR2 from the germline V gene are MDHEN and SYDVKM. The CDR3 loop spans 13 amino acids. The DNA of the CDR3 is TGTGCCAGCAGTTCCATTAGTGCCGGGGAGCTGTTTTTT. Encoded protein: CASSSISAGELFF.

A few counts support this clone. The rearrangement uses TRBV19 and TRBJ2-7, with D uncertain. The germline V and J ends were trimmed by 3 bases and 1 base, with 7 bases remaining between them. Germline V lookup: CDR1 LNHDA, CDR2 SQIVND (reference sequence). This CDR3 comprises 13 residues. The CDR3 DNA reads TGTGCCAGTAGTATCGAACGGTCCTACGAGCAGTACTTC. As protein: CASSIERSYEQYF. Full variable domain (remainder filled in from reference TRBV19 and TRBJ2-7): DGGITQSPKYLFRKEGQNVTLSCEQNLNHDAMYWYRQDPGQGLRLIYYSQIVNDFQKGDIAEGYSVSREKKESFPLTVTSAQKNPTAFYLCASSIERSYEQYFGPGTRLTVT.

The rearrangement joins TRBV27 to TRBJ2-5, with TRBD1 matching 9 bases. This CDR3 is 14 amino acids long. Germline V gives CDR1 MNHEY, CDR2 SMNVEV (reference sequence). V lost 5 bases, J lost 3 bases, and 4 bases stayed unmatched. The chain's CDR3 is CASSAWTGEETQYF. The CDR3, as DNA: TGTGCCAGCAGTGCCTGGACAGGGGAAGAGACCCAGTACTTC.

To note about this clone: Germline is not matched at one junction end, which may reflect a read error. This rearrangement joins TRBV7-9 to TRBJ1-1, with a possible D match to TRBD1 (6 bases). CDR3 length: 15 residues. Germline V gene data show CDR1 as SEHNR and CDR2 as FQNEAQ (reference sequence). CDR3 in DNA: TGTTCCAGCGCTAAGGGGGACATTGGGAACACTGAAGCTTTCTTT. It yields the protein CSSAKGDIGNTEAFF.

The chain has TRBV2 and TRBJ2-6, with D possibly TRBD1 on 6 matching bases. The germline V and J ends were trimmed by 7 bases and 2 bases, with 12 bases remaining between them. The CDR3 is 15 amino acids. Germline CDR1 reads SNHLY; CDR2 reads FYNNEI. The CDR3 bases are TGTGCCAGCACGCCCAGGGGAACTGGGGCCAACGTCCTGACTTTC. Translated, it gives CASTPRGTGANVLTF.

The CDR3 is CASSLGTAPSGANVLTF. Here the CDR3 DNA reads TGTGCCAGCAGCTTAGGGACAGCTCCATCTGGGGCCAACGTCCTGACTTTC. The chain couples TRBV7-9 to TRBJ2-6, with a tentative D call TRBD1 (6 bases). Trimming took 1 base from V and 1 from J, leaving 11 bases between them. Germline V CDR1 and CDR2: SEHNR, FQNEAQ (reference sequence). The CDR3 spans 17 residues.

DNA for the CDR3: TGTGCCAGTAGCGTAGCGGGGGGGAAAAACATTCAGTACTTC. Its translation: CASSVAGGKNIQYF. This chain connects TRBV19 to TRBJ2-4, with 11 positions matching TRBD2. Germline V gene lookup returns CDR1 LNHDA and CDR2 SQIVND (reference sequence). The CDR3 is 14 amino acids. Trimming cost V 6 bases and J 4 bases; bases outside gene matches: 2.

This clone was seen a handful of times. The gene calls are TRBV7-3 and TRBJ2-5; 12 nucleotides match TRBD2. The CDR3 is 17 amino acids. Germline values: CDR1 SGHTA, CDR2 FQGTGA. V shed 5 bases and J 7 bases; nucleotides not matched to a gene: 14. The CDR3 DNA follows: TGTGCCAGCAGCCCAACGGCGGCTAGCGGGAGGGCGCGGACCCAGTACTTC. This encodes CASSPTAASGRARTQYF.

The rearrangement links TRBV7-9 to TRBJ2-1; 9 nucleotides align to TRBD2. CDR3 length equals 14 residues. CDR1 is SEHNR, CDR2 FQNEAQ, per germline (reference sequence). Trimming at V came to 8 bases and at J to 8 bases, leaving 10 bases not matched to a gene. CDR3 amino acids: CASGGSGRYYEQFF. In DNA form, the CDR3 reads TGTGCCAGCGGGGGAAGCGGGAGGTATTATGAGCAGTTCTTC. The whole variable domain, remainder taken from reference TRBV7-9 and TRBJ2-1, is DTGVSQNPRHKITKRGQNVTFRCDPISEHNRLYWYRQTLGQGPEFLTYFQNEAQLEKSRLLSDRFSAERPKGSFSTLEIQRTEQGDSAMYLCASGGSGRYYEQFFGPGTRLTVL.

This clone was found a few times. The chain combines TRBV28 with TRBJ2-7; possible D gene TRBD2, 5 bases. The CDR3 loop spans 14 amino acids. V lost 4 bases, J lost 2 bases, and 12 bases lay in between. CDR1 is MDHEN and CDR2 is SYDVKM in the germline V gene. Written as DNA, the CDR3 is TGTGCCAGCAGTTACCAACGAGGGCCCTACGAGCAGTACTTC. It specifies CASSYQRGPYEQYF.

The rearrangement joins TRBV19 to TRBJ2-1; D may be TRBD1 (6 bases). Trimming took off 4 bases at V and 0 bases at J, with 10 bases between the two ends. CDR1 is LNHDA and CDR2 is SQIVND in the germline V gene (reference sequence). This CDR3 contains 15 residues. The CDR3 loop is CASSTTGFSYNEQFF. In nucleotides, the CDR3 is TGTGCCAGTAGTACTACAGGGTTCTCCTACAATGAGCAGTTCTTC.

The chain recombines TRBV27 with TRBJ1-2; 9 bases match TRBD1. The J segment lost 8 bases and the V segment lost 5 bases, leaving 9 bases of the junction unmatched. This CDR3 is built from 14 residues. CDR1 is MNHEY, CDR2 SMNVEV, per germline (reference sequence). The CDR3 protein is CASSGTGTGQGYTF. For the CDR3, the DNA is TGTGCCAGCAGTGGAACCGGGACAGGGCAAGGCTACACCTTC.

The sample holds a few counts of this clone. The rearrangement uses TRBV28 and TRBJ1-4, with D perhaps matching TRBD1 (6 bases). CDR3 length: 15 residues. Germline V lookup: CDR1 MDHEN, CDR2 SYDVKM. V was cut by 4 bases and J by 10 bases, with 19 bases left in between. The CDR3 spells CASSWPTGTQGKLFF. CDR3 sequence (DNA): TGTGCCAGCAGTTGGCCTACTGGGACACAGGGAAAACTGTTTTTT.

This chain joins TRBV5-6 and TRBJ2-1; D gene ambiguous. The CDR3 is 13 residues long. Between the trimmed V and J ends, which lost 0 bases and 10 bases, there was a span of 11 bases. The germline CDR1 and CDR2 sequences are SGHDT and YYEEEE. CDR3 region: CASSLVSPGEQFF. For the CDR3, the DNA is TGTGCCAGCAGCTTGGTATCTCCCGGGGAGCAGTTCTTC.

V and J are TRBV28 and TRBJ2-7; the D gene is possibly TRBD1 (6 bases). From germline, CDR1 is MDHEN and CDR2 SYDVKM. The V and J ends lost 5 bases and 4 bases respectively, with 21 bases between them. The CDR3 spans 16 residues. The CDR3 DNA sequence: TGTGCCAGCAGTCATACCTCCGGGACATCGCCATACGAGCAGTACTTC. Encoded protein: CASSHTSGTSPYEQYF.

About this clone: The germline gene is not matched at one end of the junction; a read error may be the cause. The V and J genes are TRBV7-9 and TRBJ2-3; D is unclear. Germline V gives CDR1 SEHNR, CDR2 FQNEAQ (reference sequence). This CDR3 has 15 residues. CDR3 sequence (DNA): TGTTCCAGCAGCCCAAATAGAGGTTTCACAGATACGCAGTATTTT. Protein sequence: CSSSPNRGFTDTQYF. Filled out from reference TRBV7-9 and TRBJ2-3, the complete variable domain reads DTGVSQNPRHKITKRGQNVTFRCDPISEHNRLYWYRQTLGQGPEFLTYFQNEAQLEKSRLLSDRFSAERPKGSFSTLEIQRTEQGDSAMYLCSSSPNRGFTDTQYFGPGTRLTVL.

The chain employs TRBV30 and TRBJ1-4; possibly TRBD1 for D (6 bases). With 5 bases removed from V and 0 bases from J, the gap between germline ends came to 19 bases. The germline V gene has CDR1 GTSNPN and CDR2 SVGIG (reference sequence). This CDR3 has 17 amino acids. The CDR3 is CAWYLLDSAATNEKLFF. The DNA for the CDR3 is TGTGCCTGGTACTTACTGGACAGTGCTGCAACTAATGAAAAACTGTTTTTT.

This clone has just a few counts. This chain connects TRBV7-9 to TRBJ2-7; D might be TRBD1 (6 bases). Germline V gives CDR1 SEHNR, CDR2 FQNEAQ (reference sequence). Deletions cut 5 bases from V and 3 bases from J, with 14 bases between. The CDR3 sequence is 14 residues long. CDR3: CASSLTGPFYEQYF. For the CDR3, the DNA is TGTGCCAGCAGCCTGACAGGACCCTTCTACGAGCAGTACTTC.

The chain couples TRBV2 to TRBJ1-1; D not resolved. This CDR3 is built from 11 residues. Germline V gene data show CDR1 as SNHLY and CDR2 as FYNNEI. Trimming removed 8 bases from V and 5 bases from J, with 9 bases in between. The CDR3 here is CASLVRTEAFF. The CDR3 DNA follows: TGTGCCAGCTTGGTGAGGACTGAAGCTTTCTTT.

The gene calls are TRBV5-1 and TRBJ1-1, with 9 bases aligning to TRBD1. In germline, CDR1 is SGHRS, CDR2 YFSETQ. The V and J ends lost 2 bases and 1 base, in that order; junction bases with no gene match: 3. The CDR3 length is 15 residues. In DNA, the CDR3 is TGCGCCAGCAGCTTCCAGGGACAGGGGAACACTGAAGCTTTCTTT. Amino acids: CASSFQGQGNTEAFF. The whole variable domain, filled in from reference TRBV5-1 and TRBJ1-1, reads KAGVTQTPRYLIKTRGQQVTLSCSPISGHRSVSWYQQTPGQGLQFLFEYFSETQRNKGNFPGRFSGRQFSNSRSEMNVSTLELGDSALYLCASSFQGQGNTEAFFGQGTRLTVV.

The rearrangement joins TRBV28 to TRBJ1-5; D remains ambiguous. The CDR3 has 14 residues. In germline, CDR1 is MDHEN, CDR2 SYDVKM. V was cut by 3 bases and J by 2 bases, with 8 bases left in between. The CDR3 sequence is CASSFLRGNQPQHF. The CDR3 nucleotides are TGTGCCAGCAGTTTCTTACGCGGCAATCAGCCCCAGCATTTT.

The CDR3 coding sequence is TGTGCCAGCTCACCAAGGGGGCAGTCAGTCGAGCAGTACTTC. It yields the protein CASSPRGQSVEQYF. J is TRBJ2-7 and V is TRBV18; TRBD1 aligns across 7 bases. V lost 2 bases to trimming and J lost 6 bases; unmatched junction nucleotides: 7. The length of the CDR3 is 14 residues. The germline V gene has CDR1 KGHSH and CDR2 LQKENI.

In this sample, this clone turned up once. The V and J genes are TRBV14 and TRBJ1-2; D gene uncertain. V dropped 0 bases and J dropped 5 bases, with 4 bases sitting between them. The CDR3 is made up of 12 amino acids. Looked up from germline, CDR1 is SGHDN and CDR2 is FVKESK. Written as DNA, the CDR3 is TGTGCCAGCAGCCAAGAGCGGTATGGCTACACCTTC. Translated, it gives CASSQERYGYTF.